The 19 T cell receptor beta chains in this list originate from one sample, sequenced in a study of breast tumors, draining lymph nodes, adjacent tissues. TCRdb itself ran the multiplex PCR reads through MiXCR, one entry per CDR3 protein. The sample lists about 180,000 distinct CDR3 sequences; approximately 30% were seen once. Axillary draining lymph nodes of breast cancer patients supplied the node samples. The sequenced material came from axillary lymph node tissue. These receptors all come from a female donor with breast cancer. Some clones in this sample may be carry-over from other donors' samples.

A word on this clonotype: It is likely a read error, because the conserved phenylalanine at the end of the CDR3 is missing. The rearrangement links TRBV6-5 to TRBJ2-6; 8 bases are a match to TRBD2. Germline V gives CDR1 MNHEY, CDR2 SVGAGI. The CDR3 contains 16 residues. The CDR3 loop is CASSHSGGAGANVLTS. CDR3 DNA: TGTGCCAGCAGTCACTCGGGGGGGGCTGGGGCCAACGTCCTGACTTCC.

This clonotype appeared many times. This rearrangement joins TRBV7-9 to TRBJ1-4; tentatively, D is TRBD1 (6 bases). The germline V and J ends were trimmed by 5 bases and 6 bases, with 13 bases remaining between them. The CDR3 extends over 14 amino acids. Germline V gene lookup returns CDR1 SEHNR and CDR2 FQNEAQ (reference sequence). The CDR3 DNA sequence: TGTGCCAGCAGCCAACCGGGGGGCGATGAAAAACTGTTTTTT. Its translation: CASSQPGGDEKLFF.

The table lists this clonotype with a few counts. The V gene is TRBV29-1, the J gene TRBJ2-5; D possibly corresponds to TRBD1 (7 bases). Germline CDR1 reads SQVTM; CDR2 reads ANQGSEA. V dropped 6 bases and J dropped 5 bases, with 19 bases sitting between them. CDR3 size: 14 residues. In nucleotides, the CDR3 is TGCAGCGTCGCTGGAGGGGGCGGAGGGGAGACCCAGTACTTC. It specifies CSVAGGGGGETQYF.

This clonotype was seen repeatedly, ten times or more. The chain combines TRBV7-9 with TRBJ2-2; maybe TRBD1 (6 bases). V lost 6 bases, J lost 5 bases, and 16 bases lay in between. The germline V gene has CDR1 SEHNR and CDR2 FQNEAQ (reference sequence). The length of the CDR3 is 15 residues. In DNA form, the CDR3 reads TGTGCCAGCAGTCCTCAGACAGGTGGGACCGGGGAGCTGTTTTTT. This encodes CASSPQTGGTGELFF. The variable domain in full, completed from reference TRBV7-9 and TRBJ2-2, reads DTGVSQNPRHKITKRGQNVTFRCDPISEHNRLYWYRQTLGQGPEFLTYFQNEAQLEKSRLLSDRFSAERPKGSFSTLEIQRTEQGDSAMYLCASSPQTGGTGELFFGEGSRLTVL.

The gene calls are TRBV18 and TRBJ2-2; 7 bases are a match to TRBD1. Looked up from germline, CDR1 is KGHSH and CDR2 is LQKENI. The V and J ends lost 9 bases and 2 bases, in that order; junction bases with no gene match: 6. CDR3 length equals 14 residues. The CDR3 reads CASLDRDNTGELFF. CDR3 DNA sequence: TGTGCCAGTCTCGACAGGGATAACACCGGGGAGCTGTTTTTT.

This chain links TRBV19 with TRBJ2-6; 8 nucleotides line up with TRBD1. The CDR3 is 15 residues long. Germline CDR1 LNHDA, CDR2 SQIVND (reference sequence). V lost 4 bases and J lost 4; bases outside the gene matches: 3. CDR3 protein: CASSSRGPGANVLTF. DNA for the CDR3: TGTGCCAGTAGTAGCAGGGGGCCAGGGGCCAACGTCCTGACTTTC.

This clonotype was seen a few times. The junction shows a germline mismatch at one end, possibly a read error. The chain is built from TRBV7-8 and TRBJ2-5, with D maybe TRBD1 (5 bases). The CDR3 totals 15 residues. Germline V lookup: CDR1 SGHVS, CDR2 FQNEAQ. Here the CDR3 reads CASSQSPGPQETQHF. CDR3 sequence (DNA): TGTGCCAGCAGCCAGAGCCCAGGGCCTCAAGAGACCCAGCACTTC.

The chain is built from TRBV13 and TRBJ1-1, with no clear D. The CDR3 extends over 14 amino acids. Trimming took 3 bases from V and 1 from J, leaving 9 bases between them. Per germline, CDR1 PRHDT and CDR2 FYEKMQ (reference sequence). For the CDR3, the DNA is TGTGCCAGCAGCTTCTGGAGGGAGAACACTGAAGCTTTCTTT. It encodes CASSFWRENTEAFF.

In its sample, this clonotype was seen a few times. Since a much larger clone is just one base distant, this may be a read error. The chain has TRBV13 and TRBJ1-2; a weak D match, TRBD1 (5 bases). The CDR3 runs to 12 residues. The germline V gene has CDR1 PRHDT and CDR2 FYEKMQ (reference sequence). Trimming pared 2 bases from V and 6 bases from J, leaving 7 bases between. CDR3 coding DNA: TGTGCCAGCAGCTTACGGGGGAATGGCTACACCTTC. Its protein is CASSLRGNGYTF.

A note on this clonotype: One junction end disagrees with the germline gene, perhaps due to a read error. V and J are TRBV20-1 and TRBJ2-5, with a weak D call TRBD1 (5 bases). The CDR3 covers 15 residues. The V gene's germline CDR1 is DFQATT and CDR2 SNEGSKA (reference sequence). The CDR3 coding sequence is TGTAGTGCTAGAGAAGGGGTCTCGGGCCCGGAGACCCAGTACTTC. Residues: CSAREGVSGPETQYF.

This clonotype was counted many times. The chain joins TRBV20-1 to TRBJ2-7; TRBD2 matches 11 bases. This CDR3 has 15 residues. The V gene end was trimmed by 5 bases and the J gene end by 7 bases; junction bases not matched to a gene: 13. Germline V gene sequence: CDR1 DFQATT, CDR2 SNEGSKA (reference sequence). The CDR3 bases are TGCAGTGCTCGCAGGGTACTAGCGGGAGTGGGTGAGCAGTACTTC. Amino acid sequence: CSARRVLAGVGEQYF.

This clonotype was counted a single time. CDR3 residues: CASSVGDPGNYPLHF. CDR3 nucleotide sequence: TGTGCCAGCAGCGTAGGGGACCCGGGGAATTACCCCCTCCACTTT. The J gene is TRBJ1-6, the V gene TRBV9, with a weak D call TRBD1 (5 bases). Germline CDR1 is SGDLS and CDR2 is YYNGEE. The CDR3 consists of 15 residues. The ends were cut back, 0 bases at V and 13 bases at J, with 17 bases in the middle.

This clonotype was detected many times. The chain carries TRBV20-1 and TRBJ2-3; 8 positions match TRBD2. The germline CDR1 and CDR2 sequences are DFQATT and SNEGSKA (reference sequence). V trimming: 0 bases; J trimming: 4 bases; junction bases outside the gene matches: 3. CDR3 length equals 14 residues. CDR3 DNA sequence: TGCAGTGCTAGAGATTCGGGGGGGGCAGATACGCAGTATTTT. It yields the protein CSARDSGGADTQYF.

In its sample, this clonotype was seen a few times. The chain combines TRBV3-1 with TRBJ2-3; tentative D call: TRBD2 (6 bases). This CDR3 region has 15 residues. Per germline, CDR1 LGHDT and CDR2 YNNKEL (reference sequence). Trimming removed 4 bases from V and 6 bases from J, with 17 bases in between. CDR3 sequence reads: CASSPLAAGMDTQYF. DNA of the CDR3: TGTGCCAGCAGCCCTTTAGCGGCGGGTATGGATACGCAGTATTTT.

The chain uses TRBV6-2 or TRBV6-3 and TRBJ2-1; D is possibly TRBD1 (5 bases). Trimming took 0 bases from V and 1 from J, leaving 13 bases between them. The CDR3 has 17 amino acids. Germline lookup yields CDR1 MNHEY and CDR2 SVGEGT. CDR3 nucleotides: TGTGCCAGCAGTTACTCCCCGAAGGACATTTCCTACAATGAGCAGTTCTTC. Translated: CASSYSPKDISYNEQFF.

This clonotype was counted many times. The chain combines TRBV7-2 with TRBJ2-1; no clear D gene. This CDR3 region has 12 residues. The germline V and J ends were trimmed by 0 bases and 9 bases, with 6 bases remaining between them. The V gene's germline CDR1 is SGHTA and CDR2 FQGNSA. CDR3 DNA: TGTGCCAGCAGCTTAGCTTTGGTTGAGCAGTTCTTC. It codes for CASSLALVEQFF.

A note on this clonotype: Its ends do not fully match the called genes, so a read error is possible. The chain has TRBV5-8 and TRBJ2-3; D is possibly TRBD2 (5 bases). Germline lookup yields CDR1 SGHTS and CDR2 YDEGEE. This CDR3 is 12 amino acids long. In DNA form, the CDR3 reads TGTGCCGGCAGCTTGAGCGGCAATACGCAGTATTTT. Protein sequence: CAGSLSGNTQYF.

This clonotype came up many times. The rearrangement uses TRBV11-2 and TRBJ2-2; D is possibly TRBD1 (6 bases). Germline CDR1 and CDR2: SGHAT and FQNNGV. V dropped 6 bases and J dropped 1 base, with 18 bases sitting between them. The CDR3 spans 17 residues. DNA of the CDR3: TGTGCCAGCAGATCCCCTCAGGGGAGACGGAACACCGGGGAGCTGTTTTTT. It is translated as CASRSPQGRRNTGELFF.

The genes are TRBV20-1 and TRBJ2-7, with 8 bases lining up with TRBD1. The CDR3 runs to 14 residues. The germline V gene has CDR1 DFQATT and CDR2 SNEGSKA (reference sequence). The trim removed 5 bases at V and 6 bases at J, leaving 12 bases unmatched. CDR3 nucleotides: TGCAGTGCTCTCCCAGGGGGCACCCCCTCCGAGCAGTACTTC. Protein product: CSALPGGTPSEQYF.